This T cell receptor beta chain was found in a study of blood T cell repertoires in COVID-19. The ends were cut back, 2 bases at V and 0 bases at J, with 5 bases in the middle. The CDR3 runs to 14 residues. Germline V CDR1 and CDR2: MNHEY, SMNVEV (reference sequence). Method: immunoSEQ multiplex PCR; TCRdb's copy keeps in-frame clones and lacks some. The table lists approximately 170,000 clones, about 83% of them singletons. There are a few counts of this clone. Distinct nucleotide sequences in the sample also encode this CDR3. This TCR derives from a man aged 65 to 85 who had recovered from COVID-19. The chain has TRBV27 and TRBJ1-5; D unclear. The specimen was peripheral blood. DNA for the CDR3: TGTGCCAGCAGTTTAGTTTATAGCAATCAGCCCCAGCATTTT. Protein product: CASSLVYSNQPQHF.